The 27 T cell receptor beta chains below were found in one sample sequenced in a study of T cell repertoires in cytomegalovirus infection. These receptors are not linked to any known antigen. TCRdb fed the reads into MiXCR, producing one record per CDR3 protein. The table records about 920,000 distinct CDR3 sequences, under 40% of them present only once. The material was cultured CD8+ T cells from PBMCs, obtained from culture after CMV antigen stimulation. Source of these receptors: a human donor in good health (CMV status not recorded). Some clones in this sample may be carry-over from other donors' samples.

This clonotype was seen a handful of times. The chain combines TRBV25-1 with TRBJ1-4; no firm D call. Trimming left V 6 bases short and J 5 bases short, with 4 bases between. Germline CDR1 reads MGHDK; CDR2 reads SYGVNS. There are 11 residues in the CDR3. The CDR3 is CASRQNEKLFF. The DNA for the CDR3 is TGTGCCAGCAGGCAAAATGAAAAACTGTTTTTT.

This clonotype has ten or more counts. The chain carries TRBV7-2 and TRBJ2-7; D uncertain. Deletions cut 3 bases from V and 0 bases from J, with 9 bases between. CDR1 and CDR2 (germline): SGHTA, FQGNSA. There are 14 residues in the CDR3. The CDR3 sequence is CASSFAHPSYEQYV. Here the CDR3 DNA reads TGTGCCAGCAGCTTCGCACATCCCTCCTACGAGCAGTACGTC.

The rearrangement links TRBV6-1 to TRBJ2-7; 8 positions match TRBD2. Germline V gene data show CDR1 as MNHNS and CDR2 as SASEGT. This CDR3 has 14 amino acids. V was clipped by 2 bases and J by 6 bases; unmatched bases: 6. CDR3 in amino acids: CASSEMAGGSEQYF. CDR3 DNA: TGTGCCAGCAGTGAAATGGCGGGGGGTAGCGAGCAGTACTTC.

Points on this clonotype: A clone one base away is much larger, so this may be a read error. The chain recombines TRBV7-2 with TRBJ2-5; TRBD1 aligns across 9 bases. Germline lookup yields CDR1 SGHTA and CDR2 FQGNSA. This CDR3 region has 15 residues. The CDR3 sequence is CANSPGQGPQETQYF. In nucleotides, the CDR3 is TGTGCCAACAGCCCGGGACAGGGCCCCCAAGAGACCCAGTACTTC.

The chain joins TRBV12-3 or TRBV12-4 to TRBJ2-7; 10 bases are shared with TRBD2. V gave up 8 bases and J gave up 1 base; unmatched junction bases: 5. The CDR3 is made up of 14 amino acids. CDR3 bases: TGTGCCAGCTGGTCTAGCGGGGGATCCTACGAGCAGTACTTC. Encoded protein: CASWSSGGSYEQYF.

The chain is built from TRBV15 and TRBJ2-1, with D possibly TRBD2 on 6 matching bases. The V end was cut by 3 bases, the J end by 4 bases, with 10 bases between. The length of the CDR3 is 14 residues. CDR1 is LNHNV, CDR2 YYDKDF, per germline (reference sequence). The CDR3 bases are TGTGCCACCAGCAGGACCCGGGAGTACAATGAGCAGTTCTTC. Residues: CATSRTREYNEQFF.

This clonotype came up many times. The chain couples TRBV12-3 or TRBV12-4 to TRBJ1-1; a weak D match, TRBD1 (6 bases). CDR3 length equals 14 residues. V dropped 5 bases and J dropped 1 base, with 11 bases sitting between them. The CDR3 DNA follows: TGTGCCAGCAGTATACAGGGCGCGAACACTGAAGCTTTCTTT. Translated, it gives CASSIQGANTEAFF.

This clonotype came up a few times. The J gene is TRBJ1-5, the V gene TRBV19, with TRBD1 as a possible D gene (6 bases). The CDR3 totals 15 residues. Germline CDR1 reads LNHDA; CDR2 reads SQIVND (reference sequence). The germline V and J ends were trimmed by 9 bases and 2 bases, with 17 bases remaining between them. The CDR3 sequence is CASWTAGDGNQPQHF. The CDR3 DNA reads as TGTGCCAGCTGGACAGCGGGGGATGGCAATCAGCCCCAGCATTTT.

A few counts support this clonotype. V and J are TRBV7-9 and TRBJ2-7, with 7 bases that match TRBD1. The germline V gene has CDR1 SEHNR and CDR2 FQNEAQ (reference sequence). This CDR3 is 14 amino acids long. Losses at the gene ends were 1 base for V and 5 bases for J; bases not matched to a gene: 5. CDR3 in DNA: TGTGCCAGCAGCTTAGAGGGGGCGCGCGACGAGCAGTACGTC. Protein sequence: CASSLEGARDEQYV.

This sequence joins TRBV27 and TRBJ2-1, with D hard to call. The V end lost 4 bases, the J end lost 6 bases, and 7 bases lay between the germline ends. The CDR3 is made up of 12 amino acids. Germline values: CDR1 MNHEY, CDR2 SMNVEV (reference sequence). CDR3 coding DNA: TGTGCCAGCAGTTACAACCCCAATGAGCAGTTCTTC. Protein product: CASSYNPNEQFF.

V is TRBV7-8 and J is TRBJ2-2; D is unresolved. The CDR3 runs 18 residues. V lost 6 bases, J lost 0 bases, and 20 bases lay in between. The V gene's germline CDR1 is SGHVS and CDR2 FQNEAQ. CDR3 sequence reads: CASRPDIGIATNTGELFF. CDR3 in DNA: TGTGCCAGCAGACCCGATATTGGGATCGCGACGAACACCGGGGAGCTGTTTTTT.

This clonotype was seen a single time. The chain carries TRBV19 and TRBJ2-1; 7 bases are a match to TRBD2. CDR1 and CDR2 (germline): LNHDA, SQIVND (reference sequence). The CDR3 spans 15 residues. J gave up 3 bases and V 7 bases, and 9 bases lay outside the gene matches. The CDR3 sequence is CASNPGGGGYNEQFF. CDR3 bases: TGTGCCAGTAATCCTGGGGGGGGGGGCTACAATGAGCAGTTCTTC.

Only a few counts were recorded for this clonotype. This rearrangement joins TRBV7-9 to TRBJ2-2; no clear D gene. Germline V gene data show CDR1 as SEHNR and CDR2 as FQNEAQ (reference sequence). The germline V and J ends were trimmed by 2 bases and 6 bases, with 19 bases remaining between them. The CDR3 sequence is 17 residues long. The CDR3 here is CASSLLGFVRDPGELFF. The DNA of the CDR3 is TGTGCCAGCAGCTTATTAGGATTTGTTAGGGATCCCGGGGAGCTGTTTTTT.

This chain links TRBV12-3 or TRBV12-4 with TRBJ2-5; 11 nucleotides agree with TRBD1. The CDR3 is made up of 14 amino acids. The V and J ends lost 3 bases and 5 bases, in that order; junction bases with no gene match: 2. CDR3 DNA: TGTGCCAGCAGTTTCCGGGACAGGGGGGAGACCCAGTACTTC. Its translation is CASSFRDRGETQYF.

The chain links TRBV5-1 to TRBJ1-1; D is ambiguous. CDR1 is SGHRS, CDR2 YFSETQ, per germline. V was trimmed by 0 bases and J by 3 bases, leaving 9 bases between them. This CDR3 has 14 amino acids. CDR3 residues: CASSLASEDTEAFF. In DNA form, the CDR3 reads TGCGCCAGCAGCTTGGCCTCTGAGGACACTGAAGCTTTCTTT.

CDR3 sequence reads: CASRTPRQGFGYTF. Here the CDR3 DNA reads TGTGCCAGCAGAACCCCGAGACAGGGGTTTGGCTACACCTTC. The chain joins TRBV2 to TRBJ1-2; 8 bases align to TRBD1. The ends lost 6 bases at V and 7 bases at J; junction bases unmatched: 10. CDR1 is SNHLY, CDR2 FYNNEI, per germline. The CDR3 length is 14 residues. Complete variable domain (other parts from reference TRBV2 and TRBJ1-2): EPEVTQTPSHQVTQMGQEVILRCVPISNHLYFYWYRQILGQKVEFLVSFYNNEISEKSEIFDDQFSVERPDGSNFTLKIRSTKLEDSAMYFCASRTPRQGFGYTFGSGTRLTVV.

V is TRBV20-1 and J is TRBJ1-5, with 7 bases lining up with TRBD1. The CDR3 covers 15 residues. CDR1 is DFQATT and CDR2 is SNEGSKA in the germline V gene (reference sequence). Losses at the gene ends were 2 bases for V and 9 bases for J; bases not matched to a gene: 13. CDR3 amino acids: CSARLGGQKQRPQHF. CDR3 coding DNA: TGCAGTGCTAGACTAGGGGGACAGAAGCAGCGGCCCCAGCATTTT.

This chain uses TRBV12-3 or TRBV12-4 with TRBJ2-3; 8 bases agree with TRBD2. The junction had 5 bases not matched to a gene; V was cut back by 5 bases and J by 1 base. The CDR3 is made up of 15 amino acids. CDR3 sequence: CASSEETSGTDTQYF. In nucleotides, the CDR3 is TGTGCCAGCAGTGAAGAGACTAGCGGCACAGATACGCAGTATTTT.

Comments on this clonotype: Its ends do not fully match the called genes, so a read error is possible. The chain joins TRBV12-3 or TRBV12-4 to TRBJ2-5; D remains ambiguous. The CDR3 contains 17 residues. CDR3 sequence: CASSFVVSAPLQETQYF. In DNA, the CDR3 is TGTGCCAGCAGTTTCGTTGTGTCGGCCCCATTACAAGAGACCCAGTACTTT.

This clonotype was seen a handful of times. In nucleotides, the CDR3 is TGTGCCAGCAGCCCCATGGGGAGTAATGAAAAACTGTTTTTT. It is translated as CASSPMGSNEKLFF. The chain couples TRBV7-2 to TRBJ1-4; D not resolved. The germline V and J ends were trimmed by 5 bases and 4 bases, with 11 bases remaining between them. The CDR3 spans 14 residues. The germline V gene has CDR1 SGHTA and CDR2 FQGNSA.

This clonotype came up a few times. The chain employs TRBV12-3 or TRBV12-4 and TRBJ1-2; D is ambiguous. This CDR3 spans 17 amino acids. Trimming cost V 6 bases and J 3 bases, with 23 bases left between them. The CDR3 sequence is CASRGFRPGTVDYGYTF. DNA of the CDR3: TGTGCCAGCAGGGGTTTCCGGCCGGGAACGGTCGACTATGGCTACACCTTC.

This clonotype showed up just a few times. This chain connects TRBV11-2 to TRBJ1-2; no clear D gene. The CDR3 contains 14 residues. Germline V lookup: CDR1 SGHAT, CDR2 FQNNGV. V was cut by 8 bases and J by 3 bases, with 16 bases left in between. The DNA for the CDR3 is TGTGCCAGCGGCCAACGAGCGGGTCACTATGGCTACACCTTC. Encoded protein: CASGQRAGHYGYTF.

The V call is TRBV29-1, the J call TRBJ1-3, with unresolved D. Per germline, CDR1 SQVTM and CDR2 ANQGSEA. The CDR3 is 13 residues long. V shed 4 bases and J shed 2 bases, with 9 bases lying between them. Written as DNA, the CDR3 is TGCAGCGTTGCGAAAGATCCTGGAAACACCATATATTTT. Its translation: CSVAKDPGNTIYF.

This clonotype was seen a few times. The chain uses TRBV5-1 and TRBJ1-1; tentatively, D is TRBD1 (6 bases). V was trimmed by 4 bases and J by 2 bases, leaving 12 bases between them. The CDR3 sequence is 14 residues long. Germline loops: CDR1 SGHRS, CDR2 YFSETQ. The CDR3 sequence: CASSHDRINTEAFF. DNA of the CDR3: TGCGCCAGCAGCCACGACAGGATCAACACTGAAGCTTTCTTT. Drawing the rest from reference TRBV5-1 and TRBJ1-1, the complete variable domain is KAGVTQTPRYLIKTRGQQVTLSCSPISGHRSVSWYQQTPGQGLQFLFEYFSETQRNKGNFPGRFSGRQFSNSRSEMNVSTLELGDSALYLCASSHDRINTEAFFGQGTRLTVV.

This clonotype came up a few times. The genes are TRBV9 and TRBJ2-1, with TRBD2 identical over 9 bases. V was pared by 2 bases and J by 3 bases, with 3 bases of the junction left unmatched. Germline V lookup: CDR1 SGDLS, CDR2 YYNGEE. The CDR3 has 15 amino acids. The CDR3 here is CASSVSGGNYNEQFF. The CDR3 DNA reads as TGTGCCAGCAGCGTCAGCGGGGGGAACTACAATGAGCAGTTCTTC.

This clonotype was recorded a few times. This sequence joins TRBV7-9 and TRBJ2-7; 10 nucleotides agree with TRBD1. This CDR3 region has 16 residues. V trimming: 5 bases; J trimming: 4 bases; junction bases outside the gene matches: 11. The V gene's germline CDR1 is SEHNR and CDR2 FQNEAQ (reference sequence). The chain's CDR3 is CASSQPAGTGAYEQYF. The CDR3 nucleotides are TGTGCCAGCAGCCAACCAGCGGGGACAGGGGCGTACGAGCAGTACTTC.

This clonotype has just a few counts. The chain couples TRBV19 to TRBJ1-5; D uncertain. V lost 7 bases and J 0 bases, leaving 10 bases between the germline ends. CDR3 size: 14 residues. Per the germline V gene, CDR1 is LNHDA and CDR2 is SQIVND (reference sequence). The CDR3 DNA reads as TGTGCCAGTATGGGTTGGTTTAGCAATCAGCCCCAGCATTTT. Translation gives CASMGWFSNQPQHF. The complete variable domain, with remaining parts taken from reference TRBV19 and TRBJ1-5, reads DGGITQSPKYLFRKEGQNVTLSCEQNLNHDAMYWYRQDPGQGLRLIYYSQIVNDFQKGDIAEGYSVSREKKESFPLTVTSAQKNPTAFYLCASMGWFSNQPQHFGDGTRLSIL.